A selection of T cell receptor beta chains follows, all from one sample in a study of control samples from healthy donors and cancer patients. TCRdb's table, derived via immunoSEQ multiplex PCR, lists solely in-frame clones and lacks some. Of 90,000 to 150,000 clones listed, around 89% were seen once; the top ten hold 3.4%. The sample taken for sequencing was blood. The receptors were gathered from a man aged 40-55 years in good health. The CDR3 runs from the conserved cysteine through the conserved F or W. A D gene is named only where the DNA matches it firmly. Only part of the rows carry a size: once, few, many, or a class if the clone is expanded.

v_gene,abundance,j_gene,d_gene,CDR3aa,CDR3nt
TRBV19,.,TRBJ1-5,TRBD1,CASKDRGNQPQHF,TGTGCCAGCAAAGACAGGGGAAATCAGCCCCAGCATTTT
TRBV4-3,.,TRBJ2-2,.,CASSHPRGRNTGELFF,TGCGCCAGCAGCCACCCCAGGGGACGGAACACCGGGGAGCTGTTTTTT
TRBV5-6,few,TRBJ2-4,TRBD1,CASSPPTGVDIQYF,TGTGCCAGCAGCCCCCCCACAGGGGTGGACATTCAGTACTTC
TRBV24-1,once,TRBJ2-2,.,CATEGREDGELFF,TGTGCCACAGAGGGCAGGGAAGACGGGGAGCTGTTTTTT
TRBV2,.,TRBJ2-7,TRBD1,CASKAAGGFNEQYF,TGTGCCAGCAAGGCGGCAGGGGGCTTTAACGAGCAGTACTTC
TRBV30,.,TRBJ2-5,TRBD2,CAWSATRGGRETQYF,TGTGCCTGGAGTGCCACACGGGGGGGTCGTGAGACCCAGTACTTC
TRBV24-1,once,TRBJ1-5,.,CATSDSGGGFNQPQHF,TGTGCCACCAGTGATTCGGGAGGGGGGTTCAATCAGCCCCAGCATTTT
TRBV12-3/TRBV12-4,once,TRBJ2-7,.,CASTQGSYEQYF,TGTGCCAGCACCCAGGGCTCCTACGAGCAGTACTTC
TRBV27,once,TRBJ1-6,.,CASSLQGVINSPLHF,TGTGCCAGCAGTCTACAGGGCGTAATTAATTCACCCCTCCACTTT
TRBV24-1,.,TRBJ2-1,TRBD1,CATSALALGQPYNEQFF,TGTGCCACCAGTGCCCTGGCTCTGGGACAGCCCTACAATGAGCAGTTCTTC
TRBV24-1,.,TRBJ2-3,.,CATSAPTDTQYF,TGTGCCACCAGTGCCCCTACAGATACGCAGTATTTT
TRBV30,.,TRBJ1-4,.,CAWSGSVGEKLFF,TGTGCCTGGAGTGGATCTGTGGGAGAAAAACTGTTTTTT
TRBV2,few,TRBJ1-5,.,CASSGEGGNQPQHF,TGTGCCAGCAGTGGAGAGGGAGGCAATCAGCCCCAGCATTTT
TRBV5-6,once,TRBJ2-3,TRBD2,CASSLASGGTDTQYF,TGTGCCAGCAGCTTGGCTAGCGGGGGCACAGATACGCAGTATTTT
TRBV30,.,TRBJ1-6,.,CAWSESERSPLHF,TGTGCCTGGAGTGAGTCTGAGCGCTCACCCCTCCACTTT
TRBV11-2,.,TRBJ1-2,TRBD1,CASSLAGGKGYTF,TGTGCCAGCAGCTTAGCAGGGGGAAAGGGCTACACCTTC
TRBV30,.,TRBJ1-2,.,CAWNPGLAYYGYTF,TGTGCCTGGAATCCGGGACTAGCCTACTATGGCTACACCTTC
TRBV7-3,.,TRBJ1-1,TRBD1,CASSTWTGGEAFF,TGTGCCAGCAGCACCTGGACAGGAGGTGAAGCTTTCTTT
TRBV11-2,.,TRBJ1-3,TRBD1,CASSPTGTDSGNTIYF,TGTGCCAGCAGCCCAACCGGGACAGACTCTGGAAACACCATATATTTT
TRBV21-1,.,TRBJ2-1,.,CASSKVPGGTNLYNEQFF,TGTGCCAGCAGCAAAGTGCCGGGGGGCACTAACCTCTACAATGAGCAGTTCTTC
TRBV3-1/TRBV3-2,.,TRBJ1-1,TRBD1,CASSRGGTVNTEAFF,TGTGCCAGCAGCCGGGGGGGGACAGTGAACACTGAAGCTTTCTTT
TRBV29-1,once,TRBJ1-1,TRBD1,CSVLRGESTEAFF,TGCAGCGTTCTCAGGGGGGAAAGCACTGAAGCTTTCTTT
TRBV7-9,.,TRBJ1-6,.,CASSSPDKAYYNSPLHF,TGTGCCAGCAGCTCCCCGGACAAGGCCTACTATAATTCACCCCTCCACTTT
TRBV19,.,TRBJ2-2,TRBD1,CASTRDRETGELFF,TGTGCCAGTACCCGGGACAGGGAAACCGGGGAGCTGTTTTTT
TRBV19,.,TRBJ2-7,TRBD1,CASSSTGGIYEQYF,TGTGCCAGTAGTTCGACAGGGGGCATCTACGAGCAGTACTTC
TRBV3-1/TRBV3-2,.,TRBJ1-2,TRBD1,CASSRGTGGYTF,TGTGCCAGCAGCCGTGGGACAGGGGGCTACACCTTC
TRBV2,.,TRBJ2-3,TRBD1,CASSKYGTVADTQYF,TGTGCCAGCAGCAAATACGGGACAGTCGCAGATACGCAGTATTTT
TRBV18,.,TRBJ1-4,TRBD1,CASSPDRGTEKLFF,TGTGCCAGCTCACCCGACAGGGGGACTGAAAAACTGTTTTTT
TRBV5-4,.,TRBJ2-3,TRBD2,CASRTGTSGRTDTQYF,TGTGCCAGCAGGACCGGGACTAGCGGACGCACAGATACGCAGTATTTT
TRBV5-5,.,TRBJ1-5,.,CASSLGRTSNQPQHF,TGTGCCAGCAGCTTGGGCAGGACAAGCAATCAGCCCCAGCATTTT
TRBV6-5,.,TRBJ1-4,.,CATGGQFGEKLFF,TGTGCCACAGGAGGGCAGTTCGGAGAAAAACTGTTTTTT
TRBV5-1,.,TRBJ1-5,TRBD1,CASSLGGQGIQPQHF,TGCGCCAGCAGCTTGGGGGGACAGGGAATTCAGCCCCAGCATTTT
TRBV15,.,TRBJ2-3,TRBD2,CATSRVRTSGELTDTQYF,TGTGCCACCAGCAGAGTAAGGACTAGCGGGGAGTTAACAGATACGCAGTATTTT
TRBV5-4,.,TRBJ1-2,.,CASSWVGASYGYTF,TGTGCCAGCAGCTGGGTAGGGGCATCTTATGGCTACACCTTC
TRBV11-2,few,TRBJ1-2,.,CASRRTQADYGYTF,TGTGCCAGCAGGAGGACCCAGGCGGACTATGGCTACACCTTC
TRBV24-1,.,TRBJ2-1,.,CATKLLDEQFF,TGTGCCACCAAGCTGCTGGATGAGCAGTTCTTC
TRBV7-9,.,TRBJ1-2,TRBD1,CASSDDRVGYGYTF,TGTGCCAGCAGCGACGACAGGGTAGGCTATGGCTACACCTTC
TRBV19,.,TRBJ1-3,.,CASTDPRDTLSGNTIYF,TGTGCCAGTACCGATCCCCGGGACACCCTCTCTGGAAACACCATATATTTT
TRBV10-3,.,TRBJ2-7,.,CATLGLTEGEQYF,TGTGCCACCCTGGGACTCACCGAGGGGGAGCAGTACTTC
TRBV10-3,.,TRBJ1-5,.,CAIKVKIDRYSNQPQHF,TGTGCCATCAAAGTGAAAATTGACCGTTATAGCAATCAGCCCCAGCATTTT
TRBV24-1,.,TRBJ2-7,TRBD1,CAGQGKNYEQYF,TGTGCCGGACAGGGGAAGAACTACGAGCAGTACTTC
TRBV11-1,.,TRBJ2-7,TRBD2,CASSPGLAGLYEQYF,TGTGCCAGCAGCCCGGGACTAGCGGGCTTGTACGAGCAGTACTTC
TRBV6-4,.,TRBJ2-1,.,CASSDVWGTYNEQFF,TGTGCCAGCAGTGACGTGTGGGGCACCTACAATGAGCAGTTCTTC
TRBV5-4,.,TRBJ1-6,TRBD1,CASRDRETSYNSPLHF,TGTGCCAGCAGGGACAGGGAGACCTCCTATAATTCACCCCTCCACTTT
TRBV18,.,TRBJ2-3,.,CASSPGVGDTQYF,TGTGCCAGCTCACCGGGGGTTGGAGATACGCAGTATTTT
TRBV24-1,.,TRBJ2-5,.,CATSDLGVKEETQYF,TGTGCCACCAGTGATCTTGGGGTTAAGGAAGAGACCCAGTACTTC
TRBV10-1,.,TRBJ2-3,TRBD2,CASSESTSGGAKDTQYF,TGCGCCAGCAGTGAGTCGACGAGCGGGGGGGCGAAAGATACGCAGTATTTT
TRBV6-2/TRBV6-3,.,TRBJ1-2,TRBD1,CASSLTGGYYGYTF,TGTGCCAGCAGTTTAACAGGGGGCTACTATGGCTACACCTTC
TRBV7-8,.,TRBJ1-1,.,CASSSSRHEAFF,TGTGCCAGCAGCTCGAGTCGTCATGAGGCTTTCTTT
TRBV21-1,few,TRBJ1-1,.,CASSKVGGLNTEAFF,TGTGCCAGCAGCAAAGTTGGAGGTCTGAACACTGAAGCTTTCTTT
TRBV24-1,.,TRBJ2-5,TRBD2,CATSDPGLAQETQYF,TGTGCCACCAGTGACCCTGGACTAGCGCAAGAGACCCAGTACTTC
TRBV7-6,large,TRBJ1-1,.,CASSPNLGQGAFF,TGTGCCAGCAGCCCTAATTTAGGCCAAGGAGCTTTCTTT
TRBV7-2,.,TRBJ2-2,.,CASSPSFNTGELFF,TGTGCCAGCAGCCCTAGTTTTAACACCGGGGAGCTGTTTTTT
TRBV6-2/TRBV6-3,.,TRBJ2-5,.,CASSPLTGRDLKTQYF,TGTGCCAGCAGTCCCCTGACAGGCCGAGATTTGAAGACCCAGTACTTC
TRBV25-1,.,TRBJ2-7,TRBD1,CASSELTGATEGEQYF,TGTGCCAGCAGTGAATTGACAGGGGCTACCGAGGGCGAGCAGTACTTC
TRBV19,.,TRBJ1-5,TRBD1,CASSTKPIKDRGPPVDQPQHF,TGTGCCAGTAGTACGAAACCGATCAAGGACAGGGGGCCCCCTGTGGATCAGCCCCAGCATTTT
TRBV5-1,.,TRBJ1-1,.,CASSLVGGLATEAFF,TGCGCCAGCAGCTTGGTTGGAGGGCTGGCCACTGAAGCTTTCTTT
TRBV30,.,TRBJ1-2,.,CAWTQQTGYYGYTF,TGTGCCTGGACCCAACAAACCGGTTACTATGGCTACACCTTC
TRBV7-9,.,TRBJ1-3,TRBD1,CASSSPGQGPSGNTIYF,TGTGCCAGCAGCTCCCCGGGACAGGGGCCCTCTGGAAACACCATATATTTT